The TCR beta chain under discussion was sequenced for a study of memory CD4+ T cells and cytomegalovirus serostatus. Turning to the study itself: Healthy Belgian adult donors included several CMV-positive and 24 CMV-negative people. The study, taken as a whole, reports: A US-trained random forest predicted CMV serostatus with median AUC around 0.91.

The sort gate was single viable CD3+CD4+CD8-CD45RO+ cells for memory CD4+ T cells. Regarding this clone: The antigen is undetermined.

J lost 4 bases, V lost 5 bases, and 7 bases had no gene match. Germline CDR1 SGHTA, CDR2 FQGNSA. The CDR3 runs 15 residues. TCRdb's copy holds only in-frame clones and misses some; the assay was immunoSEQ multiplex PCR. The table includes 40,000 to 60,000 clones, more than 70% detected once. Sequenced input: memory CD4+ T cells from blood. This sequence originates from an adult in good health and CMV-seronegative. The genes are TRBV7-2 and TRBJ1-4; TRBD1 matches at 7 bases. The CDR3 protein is CASSLRGQDNEKLFF. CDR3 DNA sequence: TGTGCCAGCAGCCTTAGGGGGCAGGATAATGAAAAACTGTTTTTT.